This is a list of T cell receptor beta chains from one sample in a study of cytomegalovirus exposure and HLA in healthy donors. The assay was immunoSEQ multiplex PCR, and TCRdb's table has in-frame clones only and misses some. The data contain under 200,000 clones, 80% to 85% of them singletons. The sequenced sample was PBMCs. Source of these receptors: a human donor in good health. The CDR3 runs from the conserved cysteine through the conserved F or W. The D gene is left open where the match is weak. Size is stated for part of the rows, as once, few or many counts, or as a class when the clone is expanded.

size: once; J: TRBJ2-1; D: NA; V: TRBV27; DNA: TGTGCCAGCTCCGAGCGCAGATACAATGAGCAGTTCTTC; CDR3: CASSERRYNEQFF
size: NA; J: TRBJ2-5; D: NA; V: TRBV30; DNA: TGTGCCTGGAGGTCCCCTACAGGGCCAAAAGGGGAGACCCAGTACTTC; CDR3: CAWRSPTGPKGETQYF
size: NA; J: TRBJ2-5; D: NA; V: TRBV7-2; DNA: TGTGCCAGCAGCTTAGCCTACAGAACCGGAGGGGAGACCCAGTACTTC; CDR3: CASSLAYRTGGETQYF
size: NA; J: TRBJ2-5; D: TRBD1; V: TRBV25-1; DNA: TGTGCCAGCAGAAGAGGCAGGACAGGGGGGGAGACCCAGTACTTC; CDR3: CASRRGRTGGETQYF
size: few; J: TRBJ2-1; D: TRBD2; V: TRBV29-1; DNA: TGCAGCGTTGAAGGGCTAGCGGGGAGAAGCTCCTACAATGAGCAGTTCTTC; CDR3: CSVEGLAGRSSYNEQFF
size: few; J: TRBJ1-1; D: NA; V: TRBV7-2; DNA: TGTGCCAGCAGCTCCCAATCCGGAGGAGCTTTCTTT; CDR3: CASSSQSGGAFF
size: NA; J: TRBJ1-2; D: TRBD1; V: TRBV6-5; DNA: TGTGCCAGCCGAACGACAGGGTTCTATGGCTACACCTTC; CDR3: CASRTTGFYGYTF
size: few; J: TRBJ1-2; D: TRBD1; V: TRBV7-9; DNA: TGTGCCAGCAGCCTGGACAGGGGGCCACCGGAACGTCATGGCTACACCTTC; CDR3: CASSLDRGPPERHGYTF
size: NA; J: TRBJ1-4; D: TRBD1; V: TRBV5-6; DNA: TGTGCCAGCAGCCACGACAGGGCCGGGGAAAAACTGTTTTTT; CDR3: CASSHDRAGEKLFF
size: NA; J: TRBJ2-2; D: TRBD2; V: TRBV7-9; DNA: TGTGCCAGCAGCTTAACTAGCGGGGGGACCGGGGAGCTGTTTTTT; CDR3: CASSLTSGGTGELFF
size: few; J: TRBJ2-6; D: NA; V: TRBV4-3; DNA: TGCGCCAGCAGCCCAAATCCGGGAGCCAACGTCCTGACTTTC; CDR3: CASSPNPGANVLTF
size: NA; J: TRBJ2-7; D: TRBD2; V: TRBV7-9; DNA: TGTGCCAGCAGCGGGGGGGGCTACGAGCAGTACTTC; CDR3: CASSGGGYEQYF
size: NA; J: TRBJ2-5; D: TRBD1; V: TRBV7-6; DNA: TGTGCCAGCAGCTTGGGACAGGGGTTTTTAGAGACCCAGTACTTC; CDR3: CASSLGQGFLETQYF
size: once; J: TRBJ1-1; D: TRBD1; V: TRBV10-3; DNA: TGTGCCATCAGCAAGCTGACAGGGGGCTTCAGGAACACTGAAGCTTTCTTT; CDR3: CAISKLTGGFRNTEAFF
size: NA; J: TRBJ1-1; D: NA; V: TRBV4-3; DNA: TGCGCCAGCAGTTCCGACTATCCGAACACTGAAGCTTTCTTT; CDR3: CASSSDYPNTEAFF
size: NA; J: TRBJ1-1; D: NA; V: TRBV15; DNA: TGTGCCACCACGGTGGGGGCTATGAACACTGAAGCTTTCTTT; CDR3: CATTVGAMNTEAFF
size: once; J: TRBJ2-4; D: NA; V: TRBV5-6; DNA: TGTGCCAGCAGGTCACACCGGGGTAATAGCGCTGACATTCAGTACTTC; CDR3: CASRSHRGNSADIQYF
size: NA; J: TRBJ1-5; D: NA; V: TRBV28; DNA: TGTGCCAGCAGACGAAGGGGCGACAATCAGCCCCAGCATTTT; CDR3: CASRRRGDNQPQHF
size: NA; J: TRBJ1-1; D: NA; V: TRBV18; DNA: TGTGCCAGCTCATCAGGACAGTCTGGAGCTTTCTTT; CDR3: CASSSGQSGAFF
size: NA; J: TRBJ1-1; D: TRBD1; V: TRBV6-5; DNA: TGTGCCAGCATCTTAAACCGGGACAGGGGTCTCGCTTTCTTT; CDR3: CASILNRDRGLAFF
size: NA; J: TRBJ2-1; D: TRBD2; V: TRBV27; DNA: TGTGCCAGCAGTTTTATGGGACTAGCGGGGGACGAGCAGTTCTTC; CDR3: CASSFMGLAGDEQFF
size: few; J: TRBJ1-5; D: NA; V: TRBV5-4; DNA: TGTGCCAGCAGAACCGGACAAGGGCCCCAGCATTTT; CDR3: CASRTGQGPQHF
size: few; J: TRBJ2-5; D: TRBD1; V: TRBV6-1; DNA: TGTGCCAGCAGTGACCCGAACCGGGACAGCCAAGAGACCCAGTACTTC; CDR3: CASSDPNRDSQETQYF
size: NA; J: TRBJ2-7; D: NA; V: TRBV27; DNA: TGTGCCAGCAGTCCGGGACATCTCTACGAGCAGTACTTC; CDR3: CASSPGHLYEQYF
size: NA; J: TRBJ2-7; D: TRBD2; V: TRBV6-1; DNA: TGTGCCAGCAGTCTAACTAGCGGGCTAACCTACGAGCAGTACTTC; CDR3: CASSLTSGLTYEQYF
size: NA; J: TRBJ2-2; D: NA; V: TRBV4-3; DNA: TGCGCCAGCAGCCAAGATTCCGGGATCCGGGAGCTGTTTTTT; CDR3: CASSQDSGIRELFF
size: NA; J: TRBJ2-4; D: TRBD1; V: TRBV19; DNA: TGTGCCAGTACGGGACAGGCCAAAAACATTCAGTACTTC; CDR3: CASTGQAKNIQYF
size: NA; J: TRBJ2-1; D: NA; V: TRBV28; DNA: TGTGCCAGCAGTTTAGAGGGTCATCGTCTGTTCTTC; CDR3: CASSLEGHRLFF
size: NA; J: TRBJ2-1; D: TRBD2; V: TRBV4-3; DNA: TGCGCCAGCAGCCAAGACGCTAGCGGGGGGCTGAGTGAGCAGTTCTTC; CDR3: CASSQDASGGLSEQFF
size: few; J: TRBJ1-1; D: TRBD1; V: TRBV5-6; DNA: TGTGCCAGCAGCTCTCTACGACAGGGGGACACTGAAGCTTTCTTT; CDR3: CASSSLRQGDTEAFF
size: few; J: TRBJ2-5; D: TRBD2; V: TRBV6-6; DNA: TGTGCCAGCAGTTACTCGAATAGCGGGGGGCAAGAGACCCAGTACTTC; CDR3: CASSYSNSGGQETQYF
size: few; J: TRBJ1-1; D: NA; V: TRBV6-6; DNA: TGTGCCAGCAGTTTTAAACAGTTGAACACTGAAGCTTTCTTT; CDR3: CASSFKQLNTEAFF
size: NA; J: TRBJ1-4; D: NA; V: TRBV6-5; DNA: TGTGCCAGCAGTTCCCTACAGACAACTAATGAAAAACTGTTTTTT; CDR3: CASSSLQTTNEKLFF
size: NA; J: TRBJ1-5; D: NA; V: TRBV7-2; DNA: TGTGCCAGCAGCTTATATCCCGGTCAGCCCCAGCATTTT; CDR3: CASSLYPGQPQHF
size: NA; J: TRBJ2-3; D: NA; V: TRBV5-1; DNA: TGCGCCAGCAGCTTTAGGGGGACAAGCACAGATACGCAGTATTTT; CDR3: CASSFRGTSTDTQYF
size: few; J: TRBJ2-7; D: NA; V: TRBV29-1; DNA: TGCAGCGTTGATAATGGGGGGGCCCATAGGGACTTC; CDR3: CSVDNGGAHRDF
size: NA; J: TRBJ2-7; D: TRBD2; V: TRBV29-1; DNA: TGCAGCGTTGTGATGAGCGGGGGGACCTCCTACGAGCAGTACTTC; CDR3: CSVVMSGGTSYEQYF
size: NA; J: TRBJ1-5; D: NA; V: TRBV10-3; DNA: TGTGCCATCAGTGAGTCCGGGGACATCCAGCCCCAGCATTTT; CDR3: CAISESGDIQPQHF
size: once; J: TRBJ2-4; D: NA; V: TRBV5-4; DNA: TGTGCCAGCAGCTTCGGCAGGGGAGAGAGCATTCAGTACTTC; CDR3: CASSFGRGESIQYF
size: few; J: TRBJ1-1; D: NA; V: TRBV6-1; DNA: TGTGCCAGCAGTGAATACAGGGCGACGGACACTGAAGCTTTCTTT; CDR3: CASSEYRATDTEAFF
size: NA; J: TRBJ2-7; D: TRBD1; V: TRBV18; DNA: TGTGCCAGCTCCGAGACAGGGTACGAGCAGTACTTC; CDR3: CASSETGYEQYF
size: NA; J: TRBJ2-1; D: TRBD2; V: TRBV4-3; DNA: TGCGCCAGCAGCCAGCCCGGACTAGCGGGGGGGAATGAGCAGTTCTTC; CDR3: CASSQPGLAGGNEQFF